The rows below give T cell receptor beta chains drawn from one sample of a study of cytomegalovirus exposure and HLA in healthy donors. Clones were sequenced by immunoSEQ multiplex PCR, and TCRdb holds only the in-frame ones, with some missing. This sample yields around 150,000 clones, of which roughly nine tenths are seen a single time; about 5.8% belongs to the top ten. What was sequenced was PBMCs. These receptors all stem from a woman under 40 in good health and CMV-seronegative. Both conserved end residues are part of each CDR3. Fields, in order: D gene, V gene, J gene, clone size, CDR3 DNA, CDR3 protein. D genes are given only for firm matches. Size is omitted from some rows. Given values are once, few, many or a class for expanded clones.

>TRBD1|TRBV6-5|TRBJ2-1|NA
TGTGCCAGCACCAGGACAGGGTTTGATGAGCAGTTCTTC
CASTRTGFDEQFF
>TRBD1|TRBV7-8|TRBJ2-5|once
TGTGCCAGCAGCTTAGGGACAGGGGGCCGGACCCAGTACTTC
CASSLGTGGRTQYF
>NA|TRBV11-2|TRBJ1-1|NA
TGTGCCAGCAGCACTCGACATGGGGCTGAAGCTTTCTTT
CASSTRHGAEAFF
>NA|TRBV19|TRBJ1-1|once
TGTGCCAGTAGTAGAGACAGACTGAACACTGAAGCTTTCTTT
CASSRDRLNTEAFF
>TRBD2|TRBV4-1|TRBJ2-1|NA
TGCGCCAGCAGCCAAGGGACCGGCGGGGGGGGCTACAATGAGCAGTTCTTC
CASSQGTGGGGYNEQFF
>TRBD1|TRBV27|TRBJ1-2|NA
TGTGCCAGCGGCACAGGGGGCGGGAAGAGCAGTGGCTACACCTTC
CASGTGGGKSSGYTF
>NA|TRBV20-1|TRBJ1-2|NA
TGCAGTGCGCGAGGACTGAACGGCTACACCTTC
CSARGLNGYTF
>NA|TRBV27|TRBJ2-7|NA
TGTGCCAGCAGTTTATCACCCAACTCCTACGAGCAGTACTTC
CASSLSPNSYEQYF
>NA|TRBV5-5|TRBJ1-1|NA
TGTGCCAGCAGCTTTATCCTAATCACTGAAGCTTTCTTT
CASSFILITEAFF
>NA|TRBV4-3|TRBJ2-7|NA
TGCGCCAGCAGCCAAGCCCCCCCTAGCGCTGCGCCCTACGAGCAGTACTTC
CASSQAPPSAAPYEQYF
>NA|TRBV18|TRBJ1-5|NA
TGTGCCAGCTCACCTCTACAGACAGATCAGCCCCAGCATTTT
CASSPLQTDQPQHF
>TRBD1|TRBV15|TRBJ1-1|NA
TGTGCCACCAGCAGAGTTAGGACAGGGGAAGAAGCTTTCTTT
CATSRVRTGEEAFF
>NA|TRBV7-2|TRBJ2-7|NA
TGTGCCAGCAGCTCGGAGTTGCGGCAGTACTTC
CASSSELRQYF
>TRBD1|TRBV27|TRBJ2-5|NA
TGTGCCAGCAGTAGGAATTCCGGGACAGGGGGAGAGACCCAGTACTTC
CASSRNSGTGGETQYF
>NA|TRBV9|TRBJ2-7|NA
TGTGCCAGCAGCGCTGGGGCACAGGGCGGCGGTACGAGCTCCTACGAGCAGTACTTC
CASSAGAQGGGTSSYEQYF
>TRBD2|TRBV6-1|TRBJ2-1|NA
TGTGCCAGCAGTGAGGCTAGCGGGAGCTACAATGAGCAGTTCTTC
CASSEASGSYNEQFF
>NA|TRBV7-2|TRBJ1-1|NA
TGTGCCAGCAGCTTAGTGAACACTGAAGCTTTCTTT
CASSLVNTEAFF
>NA|TRBV14|TRBJ2-5|NA
TGTGCCAGCAGCAAACCATGGCCGGAGACCCAGTACTTC
CASSKPWPETQYF
>TRBD1|TRBV19|TRBJ1-6|NA
TGTGCCAGTAGTACGACGACAGGGGACAATTCACCCCTCCACTTT
CASSTTTGDNSPLHF
>NA|TRBV15|TRBJ1-5|NA
TGTGCCACCAGCAGAGATAAGGGATTTGGGGGGCATCAGCCCCAGCATTTT
CATSRDKGFGGHQPQHF
>NA|TRBV28|TRBJ2-7|few
TGTGCCAGCAGTTTACAGGTTACCTACGAGCAGTACTTC
CASSLQVTYEQYF
>NA|TRBV2|TRBJ2-7|NA
TGTGCCAGCAGTGGCTCCCAACGGTACGAGCAGTACTTC
CASSGSQRYEQYF
>NA|TRBV10-3|TRBJ1-6|many
TGTGCCATCAGTGAGAACGGCTCACCCCTCCACTTT
CAISENGSPLHF
>NA|TRBV28|TRBJ2-3|NA
TGTGCCAGCAGTCCGCGGAGGGGCACAGATACGCAGTATTTT
CASSPRRGTDTQYF
>TRBD1|TRBV9|TRBJ1-1|NA
TGTGCCAGCAGCTACCGGGACAGGGCCCCTGAAGCTTTCTTT
CASSYRDRAPEAFF
>TRBD2|TRBV7-3|TRBJ2-2|NA
TGTGCCAGCAGGAGGGAGGGCCGCCCCGGGGAGCTGTTTTTT
CASRREGRPGELFF
>NA|TRBV5-1|TRBJ1-1|NA
TGCACCAGCAGCTTACTTCAGGGGTGGAGGACTGAAGCTTTCTTT
CTSSLLQGWRTEAFF
>TRBD2|TRBV5-4|TRBJ2-3|once
TGTGCCAGCAGCTTGGTCGGGCTAGCGGGGAGCACAGATACGCAGTATTTT
CASSLVGLAGSTDTQYF
>TRBD2|TRBV9|TRBJ2-7|NA
TGTGCCAGCAGCGCTAGCGGGGGGGAGTCCTACGAGCAGTACTTC
CASSASGGESYEQYF
>NA|TRBV28|TRBJ1-5|NA
TGTGCCAGCAGTTTATCCCGGCCAGGGGTGGGACAGCCCCAGCATTTT
CASSLSRPGVGQPQHF
>NA|TRBV29-1|TRBJ2-7|NA
TGCAGCGTTGTCTTCCTGGTGGCGTTGTCCTACGAGCAGTACTTC
CSVVFLVALSYEQYF
>NA|TRBV9|TRBJ1-5|NA
TGTGCCAGCAGCGTCGGAAGCAATAGCAATCAGCCCCAGCATTTT
CASSVGSNSNQPQHF
>TRBD1|TRBV10-3|TRBJ2-1|NA
TGTGCCACCCTCGGGACAGGGTTAAATGAGCAGTTCTTC
CATLGTGLNEQFF
>TRBD2|TRBV30|TRBJ2-3|once
TGTGCCTGGAGTGCTGCTAGCGGGAGTACGGGTACGCAGTATTTT
CAWSAASGSTGTQYF
>NA|TRBV7-9|TRBJ2-7|NA
TGTGCCAGCAGCCCTCCGGCAGGCCCTACCTACGAGCAGTACTTC
CASSPPAGPTYEQYF
>NA|TRBV4-1|TRBJ1-1|NA
TGCGCCAGCAGCCAAGGGCAGGGGAACACTGAAGCTTTCTTT
CASSQGQGNTEAFF
>NA|TRBV7-9|TRBJ2-5|once
TGTGCCAGCACCAGAACTGGAGGCCAAGAGACCCAGTACTTC
CASTRTGGQETQYF
>TRBD2|TRBV27|TRBJ2-7|NA
TGTGCCAGCACCGATCGGGGCGGGAGAAGCGAGCAGTACTTC
CASTDRGGRSEQYF
>TRBD1|TRBV11-2|TRBJ1-4|NA
TGTGCCAGCAGCCTCTCGGGGACAGTAAATGAAAAACTGTTTTTT
CASSLSGTVNEKLFF
>TRBD2|TRBV29-1|TRBJ2-3|once
TGCAGCGTTGCACTGGCGGGAGTCACAGATACGCAGTATTTT
CSVALAGVTDTQYF
>NA|TRBV9|TRBJ2-1|NA
TGTGCCAGCAGCGTACTCTCCACCCCCTACAATGAGCAGTTCTTC
CASSVLSTPYNEQFF
>TRBD1|TRBV10-2|TRBJ2-7|NA
TGCGCCAGCAGGACAGGGTTCTACGAGCAGTACTTC
CASRTGFYEQYF
>NA|TRBV5-1|TRBJ1-1|few
TGCGCCAGCAGCTTGGACAGGGTAGGGACTGAAGCTTTCTTT
CASSLDRVGTEAFF
>NA|TRBV6-6|TRBJ1-2|NA
TGTGCCAGCAGTTACTCTGAAGGGGGCTATGGCTACACCTTC
CASSYSEGGYGYTF